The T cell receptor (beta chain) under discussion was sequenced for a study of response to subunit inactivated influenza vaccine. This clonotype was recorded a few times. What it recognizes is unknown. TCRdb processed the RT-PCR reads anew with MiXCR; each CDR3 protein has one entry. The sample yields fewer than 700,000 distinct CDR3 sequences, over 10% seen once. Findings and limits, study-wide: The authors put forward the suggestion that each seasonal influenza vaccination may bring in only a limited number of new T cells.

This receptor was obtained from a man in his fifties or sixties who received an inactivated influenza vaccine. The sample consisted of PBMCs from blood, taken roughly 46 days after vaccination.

In nucleotides, the CDR3 is TGTGCCAGCAGTCCTGGTTGGGACAGGGAAGATCCCCTTAGCACAGATACGCAGTATTTT. Translated, it gives CASSPGWDREDPLSTDTQYF. The chain carries TRBV12-3 or TRBV12-4 and TRBJ2-3, with 9 bases identical to TRBD1. The CDR3 sequence is 20 residues long. J lost 0 bases, V lost 5 bases, and 18 bases had no gene match.